The 21 T cell receptor beta chains reported below all come from one sample, sequenced in a study of identical twins. In TCRdb, the 5' RACE reads were re-called with MiXCR into one record per CDR3 protein. The sample shows some 320,000 distinct CDR3 sequences, 9% to 15% of them seen only once. These sequences were also reported in another study, on yellow fever vaccine responses in identical twins.

The specimen was CD8+ T cells sorted from blood. The receptors shown here come from a woman aged 18-29 years in good health.

This clonotype was recorded many times. The chain has TRBV13 and TRBJ2-5; 9 bases agree with TRBD1. Germline V gene lookup returns CDR1 PRHDT and CDR2 FYEKMQ (reference sequence). The CDR3 sequence is 14 residues long. Trimming took 4 bases from V and 4 from J; bases not matched to a gene: 4. The CDR3 loop reads CASSSRTGAETQYF. DNA of the CDR3: TGTGCCAGCAGCTCCCGGACAGGGGCAGAGACCCAGTACTTC. The full variable domain, rest sourced from reference TRBV13 and TRBJ2-5, is AAGVIQSPRHLIKEKRETATLKCYPIPRHDTVYWYQQGPGQDPQFLISFYEKMQSDKGSIPDRFSAQQFSDYHSELNMSSLELGDSALYFCASSSRTGAETQYFGPGTRLLVL.

CDR3 sequence: CASSFRDRGLYEQYV. CDR3 DNA: TGTGCCAGCAGCTTTCGGGACAGGGGTCTCTACGAGCAGTACGTC. The chain recombines TRBV7-8 with TRBJ2-7, with 10 positions matching TRBD1. The CDR3 sequence is 15 residues long. Looked up from germline, CDR1 is SGHVS and CDR2 is FQNEAQ. The V gene end was trimmed by 3 bases and the J gene end by 3 bases; junction bases not matched to a gene: 5.

There are many counts of this clonotype. The chain couples TRBV4-1 to TRBJ2-1, with no clear D. Germline-derived CDR1 and CDR2 are MGHRA and YSYEKL. This CDR3 spans 13 amino acids. V lost 0 bases and J lost 6, with 6 bases in between. The CDR3 nucleotides are TGCGCCAGCAGCCAAGAGGCTATCAATGAGCAGTTCTTC. As protein: CASSQEAINEQFF.

This clonotype was counted a single time. The chain joins TRBV28 to TRBJ2-1, with a weak D call TRBD2 (5 bases). Germline V gene lookup returns CDR1 MDHEN and CDR2 SYDVKM. V lost 4 bases, J lost 7 bases, and 14 bases lay in between. The CDR3 is made up of 14 amino acids. The CDR3 DNA sequence: TGTGCCAGCAGTTACGCGAGGGAAGATAATGAGCAGTTCTTC. Its translation is CASSYAREDNEQFF.

This clonotype was recorded a few times. This chain connects TRBV20-1 to TRBJ2-5; 8 nucleotides align to TRBD2. V was pared by 5 bases and J by 5 bases, with 7 bases of the junction left unmatched. This CDR3 spans 13 amino acids. In germline, CDR1 is DFQATT, CDR2 SNEGSKA (reference sequence). CDR3 region: CSAGMTSEETQYF. CDR3 bases: TGCAGTGCTGGTATGACTAGCGAGGAGACCCAGTACTTC.

V gene TRBV12-3 or TRBV12-4 combines with J gene TRBJ2-5; no clear D. Deletions cut 4 bases from V and 4 bases from J, with 7 bases between. This CDR3 has 12 residues. For the CDR3, the DNA is TGTGCCAGCAGTTACTTGTTAGAGACCCAGTACTTC. Translation: CASSYLLETQYF.

This clonotype appeared a few times. The V and J genes are TRBV10-3 and TRBJ1-1, with TRBD1 identical over 7 bases. The CDR3 consists of 15 residues. With 2 bases clipped from V and 2 bases from J, the junction kept 5 bases outside the gene matches. Looked up from germline, CDR1 is ENHRY and CDR2 is SYGVKD. The CDR3 region has the DNA TGTGCCATCAGTGAGGTTTGGGACAGTAACACTGAAGCTTTCTTT. It codes for CAISEVWDSNTEAFF.

V and J are TRBV11-1 and TRBJ2-1, with 7 nucleotides matching TRBD2. Germline V lookup: CDR1 SGHAT, CDR2 FQDESV (reference sequence). The length of the CDR3 is 18 residues. V was pared by 3 bases and J by 4 bases, with 15 bases of the junction left unmatched. The CDR3 loop reads CASSFPLASGDLYNEQFF. CDR3 nucleotide sequence: TGTGCCAGCAGCTTCCCCTTGGCTAGCGGAGACCTTTACAATGAGCAGTTCTTC.

This clonotype was observed a few times. V and J are TRBV27 and TRBJ2-2; 10 nucleotides agree with TRBD1. Germline V CDR1 and CDR2: MNHEY, SMNVEV (reference sequence). Trimming cost V 4 bases and J 7 bases; bases outside gene matches: 3. This CDR3 is built from 14 residues. The chain's CDR3 is CASSWGQGIGELFF. The CDR3 DNA reads TGTGCCAGCAGTTGGGGACAGGGGATCGGGGAGCTGTTTTTT.

V and J are TRBV7-9 and TRBJ2-7; the D gene is possibly TRBD1 (5 bases). This CDR3 is built from 13 residues. V was trimmed by 1 base and J by 5 bases, leaving 9 bases between them. Germline V gene lookup returns CDR1 SEHNR and CDR2 FQNEAQ (reference sequence). The CDR3 DNA sequence: TGTGCCAGCAGCTTAGAAGGGGCCCACGAGCAGTACTTC. It yields the protein CASSLEGAHEQYF.

The chain employs TRBV4-2 and TRBJ2-7; 9 nucleotides agree with TRBD2. Germline lookup yields CDR1 LGHNA and CDR2 YNFKEQ. The CDR3 runs 16 residues. V was pared by 1 base and J by 0 bases, with 4 bases of the junction left unmatched. CDR3 nucleotides: TGTGCCAGCAGCCAAGGCGGACTAGCGAGCTCCTACGAGCAGTACTTC. Its protein product is CASSQGGLASSYEQYF.

This clonotype was recorded a few times. This chain joins TRBV9 and TRBJ2-7, with 8 bases lining up with TRBD2. The V segment lost 0 bases and the J segment 4 bases; nucleotides outside the gene matches: 6. The CDR3 is 15 amino acids. Germline V gives CDR1 SGDLS, CDR2 YYNGEE. The CDR3 bases are TGTGCCAGCAGCGTAGGGGGTAGCGGGATATACGAGCAGTACTTC. The encoded protein is CASSVGGSGIYEQYF.

This clonotype showed up just a few times. The J gene is TRBJ1-3, the V gene TRBV12-3 or TRBV12-4, with D possibly matching TRBD1 (5 bases). The CDR3 is 15 residues long. V lost 2 bases, J lost 4 bases, and 12 bases lay in between. CDR3 in DNA: TGTGCCAGCAGTTTACGCCAGGGCGGCGGAAACACCATATATTTT. Its translation is CASSLRQGGGNTIYF.

The table lists this clonotype with a few counts. The chain links TRBV2 to TRBJ1-2; 7 nucleotides align to TRBD1. Germline V gene sequence: CDR1 SNHLY, CDR2 FYNNEI. J gave up 5 bases and V 7 bases, and 13 bases lay outside the gene matches. The CDR3 has 15 residues. The CDR3 here is CASTPSRQGTYGYTF. DNA for the CDR3: TGTGCCAGCACCCCGAGCAGACAGGGAACTTATGGCTACACCTTC. Supplemented by reference TRBV2 and TRBJ1-2, the full variable domain reads EPEVTQTPSHQVTQMGQEVILRCVPISNHLYFYWYRQILGQKVEFLVSFYNNEISEKSEIFDDQFSVERPDGSNFTLKIRSTKLEDSAMYFCASTPSRQGTYGYTFGSGTRLTVV.

This clonotype was detected a few times. The chain employs TRBV9 and TRBJ2-3; D might be TRBD2 (6 bases). The CDR3 covers 14 residues. Trimming stripped 0 bases from V and 4 bases from J, with 9 bases between. CDR1 is SGDLS and CDR2 is YYNGEE in the germline V gene. As DNA, the CDR3 is TGTGCCAGCAGCGTAGCGGGAGCGGCAGATACGCAGTATTTT. Translated, it gives CASSVAGAADTQYF.

A few counts support this clonotype. The chain carries TRBV11-1 and TRBJ2-7; the match to TRBD1 covers 7 bases. The CDR3 is made up of 17 amino acids. The V gene end was trimmed by 5 bases and the J gene end by 0 bases; junction bases not matched to a gene: 13. CDR1 is SGHAT and CDR2 is FQDESV in the germline V gene (reference sequence). CDR3 sequence reads: CASSTLFEGAGSYEQYF. CDR3 DNA sequence: TGTGCCAGCAGCACTCTTTTTGAGGGGGCAGGCTCCTACGAGCAGTACTTC.

In nucleotides, the CDR3 is TGTGCCAGCACTTCAAACCCTGGAAACACCATATATTTT. Translating gives CASTSNPGNTIYF. The chain joins TRBV13 to TRBJ1-3; no firm D call. Germline values: CDR1 PRHDT, CDR2 FYEKMQ (reference sequence). CDR3 length: 13 amino acids. V was trimmed by 7 bases and J by 2 bases, leaving 9 bases between them.

V and J are TRBV20-1 and TRBJ1-4; possibly TRBD1 for D (6 bases). Germline V gene data show CDR1 as DFQATT and CDR2 as SNEGSKA (reference sequence). Trimming took 4 bases from V and 5 from J, leaving 20 bases between them. The CDR3 contains 16 residues. The CDR3 protein is CSAIPSGRGENEKLFF. The CDR3 nucleotides are TGCAGTGCTATCCCCTCCGGGAGGGGGGAGAATGAAAAACTGTTTTTT.

The chain couples TRBV12-3 or TRBV12-4 to TRBJ2-7; TRBD2 matches at 11 bases. V shed 5 bases, J shed 5 bases, and the junction held 5 bases outside the gene matches. CDR3 length: 14 residues. The CDR3, as DNA: TGTGCCAGCAGTACTCTAGCGGGAGGCGACGAGCAGTACTTC. It yields the protein CASSTLAGGDEQYF.

A few counts support this clonotype. CDR3 amino acids: CSARDLDRGLEQPQHF. The DNA for the CDR3 is TGCAGTGCTAGAGATCTGGACAGGGGGCTGGAACAGCCCCAGCATTTT. The rearrangement uses TRBV20-1 and TRBJ1-5; 11 nucleotides line up with TRBD1. CDR3 length: 16 residues. V was clipped by 0 bases and J by 7 bases; unmatched bases: 8. Germline loops: CDR1 DFQATT, CDR2 SNEGSKA (reference sequence).

Ten or more counts support this clonotype. The CDR3 DNA follows: TGTGCCACCAGTGACCGCTTTGGACAGGGACCGGTCACCGGGGAGCTGTTTTTT. This encodes CATSDRFGQGPVTGELFF. The V call is TRBV24-1, the J call TRBJ2-2; 8 nucleotides agree with TRBD1. V trimming: 4 bases; J trimming: 4 bases; junction bases outside the gene matches: 13. Germline V gene lookup returns CDR1 KGHDR and CDR2 SFDVKD. The CDR3 spans 18 residues.